Shown below are 17 T cell receptor beta chains from a single sample sequenced in a study of CD8 T cells in ankylosing spondylitis. MiXCR, applied by TCRdb to the 5' RACE reads, yields one record per CDR3 protein. The sample holds approximately 350,000 distinct CDR3 sequences, about 15% seen once. Material: blood, either unsorted or a sorted T cell fraction (not recorded which). All receptors come from a male donor with ankylosing spondylitis or in good health (not recorded which).

For this clonotype: The junction differs from germline at one of its ends, possibly a read error. The genes are TRBV9 and TRBJ2-2; D is perhaps TRBD1 (6 bases). CDR1 SGDLS and CDR2 YYNGEE come from the germline V gene. The length of the CDR3 is 16 residues. CDR3 in DNA: TGTGGCAGCAGCCTACTAGGAACAGGGAGCACCGGGGAGCTGTTTTTT. Translating it yields CGSSLLGTGSTGELFF.

This clonotype was counted a few times. This chain joins TRBV20-1 and TRBJ1-1, with TRBD1 as a possible D gene (6 bases). CDR1 is DFQATT, CDR2 SNEGSKA, per germline (reference sequence). The CDR3 consists of 14 residues. Trimming pared 3 bases from V and 1 base from J, leaving 12 bases between. The CDR3 nucleotides are TGCAGTGCTAGTACCGGGGGCTCGAACACTGAAGCTTTCTTT. As protein: CSASTGGSNTEAFF.

This clonotype was counted many times. This rearrangement joins TRBV2 to TRBJ2-7; 9 nucleotides agree with TRBD1. Germline CDR1 reads SNHLY; CDR2 reads FYNNEI. The V segment lost 5 bases and the J segment 0 bases; nucleotides outside the gene matches: 5. The CDR3 covers 15 residues. CDR3 sequence: CASSRGQGSSYEQYF. The CDR3 bases are TGTGCCAGCAGTCGGGGACAGGGTTCCTCCTACGAGCAGTACTTC.

The chain recombines TRBV20-1 with TRBJ2-2; 14 bases align to TRBD2. Germline V gives CDR1 DFQATT, CDR2 SNEGSKA (reference sequence). CDR3 length equals 16 residues. With V trimmed by 6 bases and J by 6 bases, 9 bases remained unmatched. Written as DNA, the CDR3 is TGCAGTGCAACTGATTGGACTAGCGGGAGGTCCGGGGAGCTGTTTTTT. Its translation is CSATDWTSGRSGELFF.

The genes are TRBV6-1 and TRBJ2-2; 7 positions agree with TRBD2. Germline CDR1 MNHNS, CDR2 SASEGT. The CDR3 has 15 residues. Unmatched junction bases numbered 6, after V lost 6 bases and J lost 2 bases. The CDR3 sequence is CASRGGDLNTGELFF. The DNA for the CDR3 is TGTGCCAGCAGGGGGGGGGACCTAAACACCGGGGAGCTGTTTTTT.

This clonotype has more than one count but fewer than ten. The CDR3 DNA reads as TGTGCCAGCAGCTCTGGTGGGACAGGGGCCAACAATGAGCAGTTCTTC. Translated: CASSSGGTGANNEQFF. The genes are TRBV5-4 and TRBJ2-1; 10 bases fit TRBD1. CDR1 and CDR2 from the germline V gene are SGHNT and YYREEE (reference sequence). The CDR3 totals 16 residues. J gave up 5 bases and V 3 bases, and 8 bases lay outside the gene matches.

This rearrangement joins TRBV5-1 to TRBJ2-1; 13 bases map to TRBD2. The CDR3 spans 20 residues. Germline V gene data show CDR1 as SGHRS and CDR2 as YFSETQ. V lost 5 bases and J lost 0; bases outside the gene matches: 14. CDR3: CASSPGTSGTGALSYNEQFF. DNA of the CDR3: TGCGCCAGCAGTCCCGGGACTAGCGGGACCGGGGCCCTCTCCTACAATGAGCAGTTCTTC.

The rearrangement links TRBV2 to TRBJ2-7; 10 bases match TRBD1. Germline loops: CDR1 SNHLY, CDR2 FYNNEI. Trimming removed 6 bases from V and 3 bases from J; junction bases left unmatched: 8. This CDR3 contains 15 residues. CDR3 nucleotide sequence: TGTGCCAGCAGCTCAACCGGGACAGGGGACTACGAGCAGTACTTC. Its translation is CASSSTGTGDYEQYF.

This clonotype was detected only a few times. The chain employs TRBV29-1 and TRBJ2-3, with TRBD2 as a possible D gene (6 bases). V lost 6 bases to trimming and J lost 1 base, with 14 bases between them. This CDR3 region has 14 residues. The germline V gene encodes CDR1 SQVTM and CDR2 ANQGSEA. The CDR3 protein is CSVGGGGGTDTQYF. The DNA for the CDR3 is TGCAGCGTGGGGGGAGGCGGGGGCACAGATACGCAGTATTTT.

The chain links TRBV19 to TRBJ1-1, with TRBD1 as a possible D gene (5 bases). Between the trimmed V and J ends, which lost 4 bases and 3 bases, there was a span of 15 bases. The CDR3 is 15 residues long. Germline-derived CDR1 and CDR2 are LNHDA and SQIVND (reference sequence). This CDR3 is CASSKSGQGYTEAFF. The CDR3 DNA sequence: TGTGCCAGTAGTAAGTCGGGCCAGGGATACACTGAAGCTTTCTTT.

This rearrangement joins TRBV7-9 to TRBJ2-1; a possible D gene is TRBD2 (5 bases). Germline V gives CDR1 SEHNR, CDR2 FQNEAQ (reference sequence). This CDR3 is 15 amino acids long. V dropped 6 bases and J dropped 0 bases, with 12 bases sitting between them. CDR3 protein: CASRSRGNSYNEQFF. CDR3 DNA: TGTGCCAGCAGATCCCGAGGGAACTCCTACAATGAGCAGTTCTTC.

This clonotype was detected once. This rearrangement joins TRBV20-1 to TRBJ2-5; D may be TRBD1 (5 bases). V was shortened by 5 bases and J by 4 bases, with 11 bases between the two germline ends. The CDR3 is made up of 12 amino acids. From germline, CDR1 is DFQATT and CDR2 SNEGSKA (reference sequence). The CDR3 spells CSAHQGIETQYF. In DNA, the CDR3 is TGCAGTGCTCACCAGGGAATAGAGACCCAGTACTTC.

This clonotype appeared a few times. The V and J genes are TRBV6-5 and TRBJ1-2; no definite D call. CDR1 is MNHEY and CDR2 is SVGAGI in the germline V gene. V lost 1 base and J lost 4, with 22 bases in between. CDR3 size: 18 residues. The CDR3 here is CASSYLGSTLFSTYGYTF. The CDR3 region has the DNA TGTGCCAGCAGTTACTTGGGCAGCACGCTATTCTCAACCTATGGCTACACCTTC.

V usage is TRBV2 and J usage is TRBJ2-7; TRBD1 might be the D (6 bases). Per germline, CDR1 SNHLY and CDR2 FYNNEI. Trimming stripped 5 bases from V and 6 bases from J, with 14 bases between. This CDR3 has 13 amino acids. The CDR3 protein is CASSLGHLGEQYF. CDR3 bases: TGTGCCAGCAGTTTGGGACACCTTGGCGAGCAGTACTTC. The complete variable domain, with remaining parts taken from reference TRBV2 and TRBJ2-7, reads EPEVTQTPSHQVTQMGQEVILRCVPISNHLYFYWYRQILGQKVEFLVSFYNNEISEKSEIFDDQFSVERPDGSNFTLKIRSTKLEDSAMYFCASSLGHLGEQYFGPGTRLTVT.

The chain employs TRBV2 and TRBJ2-7; the D gene could be TRBD1 or TRBD2 (5 bases each). V lost 7 bases, J lost 6 bases, and 16 bases lay in between. The CDR3 is 13 residues long. Looked up from germline, CDR1 is SNHLY and CDR2 is FYNNEI. The CDR3 region is CASMEDTGGEQYF. CDR3 in DNA: TGTGCCAGCATGGAGGACACGGGCGGCGAGCAGTACTTC. Combining the CDR3 with reference TRBV2 and TRBJ2-7 gives the whole variable domain EPEVTQTPSHQVTQMGQEVILRCVPISNHLYFYWYRQILGQKVEFLVSFYNNEISEKSEIFDDQFSVERPDGSNFTLKIRSTKLEDSAMYFCASMEDTGGEQYFGPGTRLTVT.

The rearrangement joins TRBV12-3 or TRBV12-4 to TRBJ2-5; D may be TRBD2 (5 bases). The CDR3 has 13 amino acids. The ends were cut back, 6 bases at V and 5 bases at J, with 13 bases in the middle. CDR3 protein: CASRPNRGETQYF. The CDR3 coding sequence is TGTGCCAGCAGACCAAACCGAGGGGAGACCCAGTACTTC.

V is TRBV6-1 and J is TRBJ1-5; 7 bases fit TRBD1. Looked up from germline, CDR1 is MNHNS and CDR2 is SASEGT. The CDR3 extends over 13 amino acids. Germline trimming cut 6 bases from V and 7 bases from J; bases unmatched to any gene: 6. The CDR3, as DNA: TGTGCCAGCAGGGGGACAGCCAAGCAGCCCCAGCATTTT. This sequence encodes CASRGTAKQPQHF.